This T cell receptor beta chain was obtained from a study of tumor-infiltrating lymphocytes in oesophageal squamous cell carcinoma. CDR1 is SGHTA and CDR2 is FQGTGA in the germline V gene. CDR3 length: 14 residues. With 2 bases removed from V and 6 bases from J, the gap between germline ends came to 10 bases. One entry per CDR3 protein, called by TCRdb with MiXCR from the PCR reads. This sample has under 25,000 distinct CDR3 sequences, with almost 40% found just once. J is TRBJ2-2 and V is TRBV7-3, with D uncertain. Source material: blood. This TCR was sampled from a male donor with esophageal squamous cell carcinoma. The CDR3 nucleotides read TGTGCCAGCAGCTTAGGACCTAGTTCCGGGGAGCTGTTTTTT. Its protein product is CASSLGPSSGELFF.